Listed here is a single T cell receptor beta chain. The sample is drawn from a study of cytomegalovirus exposure and HLA in healthy donors. From germline, CDR1 is SGHTA and CDR2 FQGNSA. This CDR3 contains 13 residues. The V end lost 6 bases, the J end lost 3 bases, and 12 bases lay between the germline ends. Amplification used 60 Vbeta primers and 13 Jbeta primers. The assay was immunoSEQ multiplex PCR, and TCRdb's table has in-frame clones only and misses some. The data show under 200,000 clones, more than 60% seen once. Sample: PBMCs. This TCR derives from a male donor in good health and CMV-seronegative. The chain links TRBV7-2 to TRBJ2-7; D might be TRBD2 (6 bases). CDR3 sequence (DNA): TGTGCCAGCAGGAAAATCGGGAGCTACGAGCAGTACTTC. It translates to CASRKIGSYEQYF.